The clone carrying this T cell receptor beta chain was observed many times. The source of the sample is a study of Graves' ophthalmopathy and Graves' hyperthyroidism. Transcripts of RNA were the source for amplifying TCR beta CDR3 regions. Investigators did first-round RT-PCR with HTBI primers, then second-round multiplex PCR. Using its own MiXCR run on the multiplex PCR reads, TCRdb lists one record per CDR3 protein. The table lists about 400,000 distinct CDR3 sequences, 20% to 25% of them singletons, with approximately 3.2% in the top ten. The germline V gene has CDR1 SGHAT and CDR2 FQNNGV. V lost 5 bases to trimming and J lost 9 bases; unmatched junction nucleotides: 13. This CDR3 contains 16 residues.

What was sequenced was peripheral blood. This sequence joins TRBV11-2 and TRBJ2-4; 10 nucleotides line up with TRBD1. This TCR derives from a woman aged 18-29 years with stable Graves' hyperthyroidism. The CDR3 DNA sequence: TGTGCCAGCAGCGCGAGGACAGGGGGGAATGGGGTCATTCAGTACTTC. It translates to CASSARTGGNGVIQYF. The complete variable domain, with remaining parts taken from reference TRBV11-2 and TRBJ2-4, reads EAGVAQSPRYKIIEKRQSVAFWCNPISGHATLYWYQQILGQGPKLLIQFQNNGVVDDSQLPKDRFSAERLKGVDSTLKIQPAKLEDSAVYLCASSARTGGNGVIQYFGAGTRLSVL.